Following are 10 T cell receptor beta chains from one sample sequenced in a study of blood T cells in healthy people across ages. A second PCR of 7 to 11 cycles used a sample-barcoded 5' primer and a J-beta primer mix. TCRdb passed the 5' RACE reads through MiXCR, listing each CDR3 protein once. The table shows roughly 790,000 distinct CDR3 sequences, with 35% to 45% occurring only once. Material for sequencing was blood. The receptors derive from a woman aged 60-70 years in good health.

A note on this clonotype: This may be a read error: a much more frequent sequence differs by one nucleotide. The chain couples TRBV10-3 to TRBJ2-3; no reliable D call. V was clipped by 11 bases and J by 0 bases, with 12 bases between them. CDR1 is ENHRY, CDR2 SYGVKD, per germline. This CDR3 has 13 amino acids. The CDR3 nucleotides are TGTGCCGTCACCGAGACTAGCACAGATACGCAGTATTTT. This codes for CAVTETSTDTQYF.

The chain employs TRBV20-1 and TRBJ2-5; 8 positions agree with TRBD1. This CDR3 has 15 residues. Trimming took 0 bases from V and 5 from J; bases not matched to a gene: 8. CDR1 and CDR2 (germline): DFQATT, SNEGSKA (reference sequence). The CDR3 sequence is CSARDPTGVLETQYF. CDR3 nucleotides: TGCAGTGCTAGAGACCCGACAGGGGTGTTGGAGACCCAGTACTTC.

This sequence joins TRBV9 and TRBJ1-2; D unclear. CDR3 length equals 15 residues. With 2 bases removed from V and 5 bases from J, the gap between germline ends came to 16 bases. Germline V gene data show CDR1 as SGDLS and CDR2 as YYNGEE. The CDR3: CASSVDSSRGYGYTF. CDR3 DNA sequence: TGTGCCAGCAGCGTGGATTCTTCTAGAGGATATGGCTACACCTTC. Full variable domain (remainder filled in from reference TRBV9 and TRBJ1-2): DSGVTQTPKHLITATGQRVTLRCSPRSGDLSVYWYQQSLDQGLQFLIQYYNGEERAKGNILERFSAQQFPDLHSELNLSSLELGDSALYFCASSVDSSRGYGYTFGSGTRLTVV.

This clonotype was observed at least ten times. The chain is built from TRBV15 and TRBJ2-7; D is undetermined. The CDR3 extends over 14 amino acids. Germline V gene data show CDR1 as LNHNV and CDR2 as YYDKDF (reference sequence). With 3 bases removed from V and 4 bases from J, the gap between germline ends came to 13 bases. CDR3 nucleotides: TGTGCCACCAGCAGTGACGTACTAACTTACGAGCAGTACTTC. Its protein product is CATSSDVLTYEQYF.

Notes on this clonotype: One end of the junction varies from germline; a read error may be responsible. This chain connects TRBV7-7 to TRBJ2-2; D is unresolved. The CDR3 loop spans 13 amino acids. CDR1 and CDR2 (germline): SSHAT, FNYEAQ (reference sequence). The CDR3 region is CASSRSATGELFF. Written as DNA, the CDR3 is TGTGCTAGCAGCCGCTCCGCAACCGGGGAGCTGTTTTTT.

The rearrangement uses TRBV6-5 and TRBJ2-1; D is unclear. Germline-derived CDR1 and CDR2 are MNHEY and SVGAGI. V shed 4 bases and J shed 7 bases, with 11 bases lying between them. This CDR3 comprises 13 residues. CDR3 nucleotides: TGTGCCAGCAGTTCTCTCGGGTGGAATGAGCAGTTCTTC. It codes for CASSSLGWNEQFF.

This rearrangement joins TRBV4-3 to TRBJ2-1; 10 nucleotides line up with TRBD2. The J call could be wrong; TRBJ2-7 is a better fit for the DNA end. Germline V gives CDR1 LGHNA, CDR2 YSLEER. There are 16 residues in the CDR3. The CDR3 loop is CASSQDASGSYNEQYF. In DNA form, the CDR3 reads TGCGCCAGCAGCCAAGATGCTAGCGGGAGCTACAATGAGCAGTACTTC.

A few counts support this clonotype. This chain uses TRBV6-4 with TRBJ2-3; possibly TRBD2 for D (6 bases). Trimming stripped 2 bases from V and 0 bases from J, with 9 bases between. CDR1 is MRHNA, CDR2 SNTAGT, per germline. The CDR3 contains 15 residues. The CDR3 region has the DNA TGTGCCAGCAGTGACCCTAGCGATAGCACAGATACGCAGTATTTT. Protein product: CASSDPSDSTDTQYF.

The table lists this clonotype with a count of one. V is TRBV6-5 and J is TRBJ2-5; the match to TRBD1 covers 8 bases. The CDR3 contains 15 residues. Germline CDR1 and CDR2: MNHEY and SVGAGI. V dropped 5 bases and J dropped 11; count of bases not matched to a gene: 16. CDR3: CASSPPGQGRGGQYF. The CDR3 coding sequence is TGTGCCAGCAGTCCCCCTGGACAGGGAAGGGGCGGGCAGTACTTC.

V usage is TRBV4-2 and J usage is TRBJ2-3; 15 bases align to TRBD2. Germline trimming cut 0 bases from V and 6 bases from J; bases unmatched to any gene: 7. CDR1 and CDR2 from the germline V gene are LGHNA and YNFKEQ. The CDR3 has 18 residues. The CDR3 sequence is CASSQDKGLAGGGDTQYF. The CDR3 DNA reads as TGTGCCAGCAGCCAAGATAAGGGACTAGCGGGGGGAGGGGATACGCAGTATTTT.